This entry lists 24 T cell receptor beta chains sequenced from one sample in a study of Ad26.COV2.S vaccination and SARS-CoV-2 variants (dated by TCRdb to the early 2020s). According to the study, the label for this sample's treatment or condition signals: about 20 received Ad26.COV2.S at low or high dose, single or two shots; roughly five received placebo; per-sample allocation not given. For vaccine and placebo recipients, repertoires were sequenced using samples collected on day 63 after the first injection. Library preparation used the immunoSEQ multiplex PCR assay. TCRdb retrieved this table from immuneACCESS and kept in-frame rearrangements only. Not all clones are present; in checked studies, unresolved V genes account for under half, and no reason is known for the remainder. Across this sample there are hundreds of thousands of clones, with 75% to 90% seen only once. The ten biggest clones cover roughly 10% of the sample.

The input for sequencing was peripheral blood, taken in a trial of Ad26.COV2.S vaccine versus placebo. These receptor sequences come from a person between 18 and 65 years old who received the Ad26.COV2.S COVID-19 vaccine or a placebo.

In its sample, this clone was seen a few times. The gene calls are TRBV30 and TRBJ1-1; D perhaps matches TRBD1 (5 bases). Trimming took off 4 bases at V and 0 bases at J, with 6 bases between the two ends. The CDR3 covers 12 residues. CDR1 is GTSNPN, CDR2 SVGIG, per germline (reference sequence). The CDR3 DNA follows: TGTGCCTGGACAGGGATGAACACTGAAGCTTTCTTT. Its protein product is CAWTGMNTEAFF. The variable domain in full, with the rest retrieved from reference TRBV30 and TRBJ1-1, is SQTIHQWPATLVQPVGSPLSLECTVEGTSNPNLYWYRQAAGRGLQLLFYSVGIGQISSEVPQNLSASRPQDRQFILSSKKLLLSDSGFYLCAWTGMNTEAFFGQGTRLTVV.

The V call is TRBV7-9, the J call TRBJ1-1, with 7 bases lining up with TRBD1. The CDR3 loop spans 16 amino acids. The germline gives CDR1 SEHNR, CDR2 FQNEAQ (reference sequence). Trimming took 5 bases from V and 1 from J; bases not matched to a gene: 10. CDR3 nucleotide sequence: TGTGCCAGCAGCCCCCCCGCCGGACAGGAGAACACTGAAGCTTTCTTT. It is translated as CASSPPAGQENTEAFF.

On this clone itself: Other DNA sequences in the sample encode the same CDR3. V is TRBV7-2 and J is TRBJ2-7; D might be TRBD2 (7 bases). With 5 bases removed from V and 3 bases from J, the gap between germline ends came to 17 bases. This CDR3 is 15 amino acids long. The germline V gene encodes CDR1 SGHTA and CDR2 FQGNSA. CDR3 sequence (DNA): TGTGCCAGCAGCCCCCCGGGGGGCCCCCACTACGAGCAGTACTTC. Amino acids: CASSPPGGPHYEQYF.

The chain is built from TRBV3-1 (or the pseudogene TRBV3-2) and TRBJ2-1; 8 bases are a match to TRBD2. This CDR3 has 16 amino acids. V gave up 5 bases and J gave up 4 bases; unmatched junction bases: 10. Germline V CDR1 and CDR2: LGHDT, YNNKEL (reference sequence). The CDR3 region is CASSDKVTSGYNEQFF. As DNA, the CDR3 is TGTGCCAGCAGCGACAAGGTTACTAGCGGTTACAATGAGCAGTTCTTC.

V and J are TRBV12-3 or TRBV12-4 and TRBJ2-4, with unresolved D. Trimming left V 4 bases short and J 5 bases short, with 9 bases between. The CDR3 totals 13 residues. The CDR3, as DNA: TGTGCCAGCAGTTCCAGTTCCGAAAACATTCAGTACTTC. Translating gives CASSSSSENIQYF.

V gene TRBV6-2 or TRBV6-3 combines with J gene TRBJ2-3; 9 nucleotides match TRBD2. In germline, CDR1 is MNHEY, CDR2 SVGEGT. The CDR3 is 17 residues long. Trimming removed 2 bases from V and 0 bases from J; junction bases left unmatched: 6. The CDR3 here is CASSYLLAGRSTDTQYF. In DNA form, the CDR3 reads TGTGCCAGCAGTTACCTCCTAGCGGGGAGAAGCACAGATACGCAGTATTTT.

This chain uses TRBV6-6 with TRBJ1-2; D not resolved. Per the germline V gene, CDR1 is MNHNY and CDR2 is SVGAGI (reference sequence). The CDR3 length is 14 residues. The V gene lost 2 bases and the J gene lost 4 bases, with 11 bases spanning the gap. Here the CDR3 reads CASSYEQPVYGYTF. CDR3 coding DNA: TGTGCCAGCAGTTACGAACAGCCTGTCTATGGCTACACCTTC.

The rearrangement links TRBV4-3 to TRBJ2-2; no clear D. The CDR3 spans 16 residues. The germline V gene has CDR1 LGHNA and CDR2 YSLEER. V dropped 0 bases and J dropped 7 bases, with 15 bases sitting between them. The CDR3 protein is CASSQDIGPLNGELFF. CDR3 coding DNA: TGCGCCAGCAGCCAAGATATAGGGCCCCTTAACGGGGAGCTGTTTTTT.

The chain recombines TRBV24-1 with TRBJ1-1; 10 nucleotides align to TRBD1. The CDR3 loop spans 18 amino acids. CDR1 and CDR2 from the germline V gene are KGHDR and SFDVKD. J lost 1 base, V lost 0 bases, and 7 bases had no gene match. As DNA, the CDR3 is TGTGCCACCAGTGATTTGCAAGGGGGACAGGGGCGGAACACTGAAGCTTTCTTT. It translates to CATSDLQGGQGRNTEAFF.

This chain links TRBV19 with TRBJ1-2; D uncertain. The germline V gene encodes CDR1 LNHDA and CDR2 SQIVND (reference sequence). V gave up 3 bases and J gave up 6 bases, with 14 bases separating them. This CDR3 has 14 residues. CDR3 sequence (DNA): TGTGCCAGTAGTATCGTCCCGGGGTTGAATGGCTACACCTTC. Its protein product is CASSIVPGLNGYTF.

The rearrangement uses TRBV7-2 and TRBJ2-3; the match to TRBD2 covers 7 bases. Germline CDR1 SGHTA, CDR2 FQGNSA. CDR3 length: 15 residues. V lost 9 bases and J lost 3; bases outside the gene matches: 12. CDR3 residues: CASAGGGWDTDTQYF. Written as DNA, the CDR3 is TGTGCCAGTGCCGGGGGAGGGTGGGATACAGATACGCAGTATTTT.

The chain links TRBV27 to TRBJ2-1; D possibly corresponds to TRBD2 (5 bases). Germline CDR1 is MNHEY and CDR2 is SMNVEV (reference sequence). The CDR3 loop spans 15 amino acids. V lost 6 bases and J 7 bases, leaving 19 bases between the germline ends. The CDR3 here is CASRGLDSRPNEQFF. The CDR3 coding sequence is TGTGCCAGCAGGGGATTGGACTCGCGTCCAAATGAGCAGTTCTTC.

This chain joins TRBV2 and TRBJ2-1; 7 bases are a match to TRBD1. V lost 6 bases to trimming and J lost 6 bases; unmatched junction nucleotides: 5. Germline assignment: CDR1 SNHLY and CDR2 FYNNEI. The length of the CDR3 is 13 residues. The CDR3 region is CASSMGDSNEQFF. The CDR3 coding sequence is TGTGCCAGCAGCATGGGGGACAGCAATGAGCAGTTCTTC.

The genes are TRBV28 and TRBJ1-5; tentatively, D is TRBD1 (6 bases). Trimming pared 3 bases from V and 6 bases from J, leaving 18 bases between. The CDR3 runs 16 residues. From germline, CDR1 is MDHEN and CDR2 SYDVKM. This CDR3 is CASSLGTGRRGQPQHF. The CDR3, as DNA: TGTGCCAGCAGTTTGGGAACAGGGAGGAGAGGTCAGCCCCAGCATTTT.

The chain combines TRBV28 with TRBJ1-5; 10 bases are a match to TRBD1. CDR1 is MDHEN and CDR2 is SYDVKM in the germline V gene. The J segment lost 11 bases and the V segment lost 5 bases, leaving 9 bases of the junction unmatched. The CDR3 consists of 14 residues. The CDR3 DNA is TGTGCCAGCAGTCTCGGACAGGGGGATCGAGCCCAGCATTTT. As protein: CASSLGQGDRAQHF.

The rearrangement links TRBV11-2 to TRBJ2-7, with 7 bases aligning to TRBD1. CDR3 length: 15 amino acids. The V gene's germline CDR1 is SGHAT and CDR2 FQNNGV. J was trimmed by 8 bases and V by 6 bases; bases with no gene match: 16. The CDR3 is CASRPPGQLNPQQYF. DNA for the CDR3: TGTGCCAGCAGACCCCCGGGACAGCTCAACCCCCAGCAGTACTTC.

In DNA, the CDR3 is TGTGCCACCCAAGACCGGGACTTCCCCTACAATGAGCAGTTCTTC. It is translated as CATQDRDFPYNEQFF. The chain carries TRBV24-1 and TRBJ2-1; maybe TRBD2 (6 bases). This CDR3 contains 15 residues. V lost 9 bases and J 2 bases, leaving 16 bases between the germline ends. The V gene's germline CDR1 is KGHDR and CDR2 SFDVKD.

The gene calls are TRBV6-1 and TRBJ1-6; TRBD1 matches 8 bases. V trimming: 3 bases; J trimming: 8 bases; junction bases outside the gene matches: 3. CDR1 and CDR2 from the germline V gene are MNHNS and SASEGT. The CDR3 is 14 amino acids. The CDR3 protein is CASSDQGADSPLHF. In DNA form, the CDR3 reads TGTGCCAGCAGTGATCAGGGGGCAGATTCACCCCTCCACTTT.

This rearrangement joins TRBV24-1 to TRBJ2-1; 8 positions agree with TRBD2. This CDR3 contains 18 residues. The germline CDR1 and CDR2 sequences are KGHDR and SFDVKD. The trim removed 4 bases at V and 4 bases at J, leaving 14 bases unmatched. CDR3 in DNA: TGTGCCACCAGTGAAAAGCGGGAGTGGGACGTGGCATACAATGAGCAGTTCTTC. It specifies CATSEKREWDVAYNEQFF.

J is TRBJ2-3 and V is TRBV9; D is perhaps TRBD2 (5 bases). The germline V gene has CDR1 SGDLS and CDR2 YYNGEE. The CDR3 sequence is 16 residues long. The V end lost 0 bases, the J end lost 1 base, and 12 bases lay between the germline ends. The CDR3 bases are TGTGCCAGCAGCGTAGACCAGGTGAGGGGCACAGATACGCAGTATTTT. Encoded protein: CASSVDQVRGTDTQYF. Drawing the rest from reference TRBV9 and TRBJ2-3, the complete variable domain is DSGVTQTPKHLITATGQRVTLRCSPRSGDLSVYWYQQSLDQGLQFLIQYYNGEERAKGNILERFSAQQFPDLHSELNLSSLELGDSALYFCASSVDQVRGTDTQYFGPGTRLTVL.

V usage is TRBV24-1 and J usage is TRBJ2-3; D ambiguous. V was shortened by 3 bases and J by 1 base, with 16 bases between the two germline ends. CDR3 length: 17 amino acids. Germline CDR1 is KGHDR and CDR2 is SFDVKD. The CDR3 loop is CATSDLKADRRTDTQYF. The CDR3 region has the DNA TGTGCCACCAGTGATCTTAAGGCAGACCGACGCACAGATACGCAGTATTTT.

This clone was seen just once. The genes are TRBV19 and TRBJ1-1; D perhaps matches TRBD1 (6 bases). This CDR3 has 13 amino acids. The V and J ends lost 5 bases and 11 bases respectively, with 18 bases between them. Germline-derived CDR1 and CDR2 are LNHDA and SQIVND (reference sequence). CDR3 sequence (DNA): TGTGCCAGTAGTGTCCCCGGGACAAGGAAGGCTTTCTTT. Translation: CASSVPGTRKAFF.

This chain connects TRBV13 to TRBJ2-2; perhaps TRBD2 as D (6 bases). With 4 bases removed from V and 0 bases from J, the gap between germline ends came to 9 bases. The CDR3 is 15 residues long. CDR1 and CDR2 from the germline V gene are PRHDT and FYEKMQ (reference sequence). The CDR3 sequence: CASSSGGTNTGELFF. Written as DNA, the CDR3 is TGTGCCAGCAGCTCTGGAGGGACGAACACCGGGGAGCTGTTTTTT.

The chain links TRBV2 to TRBJ2-7, with D unresolved. CDR1 is SNHLY and CDR2 is FYNNEI in the germline V gene. V lost 6 bases and J lost 5, with 20 bases in between. This CDR3 is built from 15 residues. The CDR3 DNA is TGTGCCAGCAGAAAGGCCGGCCCGGGCTTCGACGAGCAGTACTTC. Its protein is CASRKAGPGFDEQYF.